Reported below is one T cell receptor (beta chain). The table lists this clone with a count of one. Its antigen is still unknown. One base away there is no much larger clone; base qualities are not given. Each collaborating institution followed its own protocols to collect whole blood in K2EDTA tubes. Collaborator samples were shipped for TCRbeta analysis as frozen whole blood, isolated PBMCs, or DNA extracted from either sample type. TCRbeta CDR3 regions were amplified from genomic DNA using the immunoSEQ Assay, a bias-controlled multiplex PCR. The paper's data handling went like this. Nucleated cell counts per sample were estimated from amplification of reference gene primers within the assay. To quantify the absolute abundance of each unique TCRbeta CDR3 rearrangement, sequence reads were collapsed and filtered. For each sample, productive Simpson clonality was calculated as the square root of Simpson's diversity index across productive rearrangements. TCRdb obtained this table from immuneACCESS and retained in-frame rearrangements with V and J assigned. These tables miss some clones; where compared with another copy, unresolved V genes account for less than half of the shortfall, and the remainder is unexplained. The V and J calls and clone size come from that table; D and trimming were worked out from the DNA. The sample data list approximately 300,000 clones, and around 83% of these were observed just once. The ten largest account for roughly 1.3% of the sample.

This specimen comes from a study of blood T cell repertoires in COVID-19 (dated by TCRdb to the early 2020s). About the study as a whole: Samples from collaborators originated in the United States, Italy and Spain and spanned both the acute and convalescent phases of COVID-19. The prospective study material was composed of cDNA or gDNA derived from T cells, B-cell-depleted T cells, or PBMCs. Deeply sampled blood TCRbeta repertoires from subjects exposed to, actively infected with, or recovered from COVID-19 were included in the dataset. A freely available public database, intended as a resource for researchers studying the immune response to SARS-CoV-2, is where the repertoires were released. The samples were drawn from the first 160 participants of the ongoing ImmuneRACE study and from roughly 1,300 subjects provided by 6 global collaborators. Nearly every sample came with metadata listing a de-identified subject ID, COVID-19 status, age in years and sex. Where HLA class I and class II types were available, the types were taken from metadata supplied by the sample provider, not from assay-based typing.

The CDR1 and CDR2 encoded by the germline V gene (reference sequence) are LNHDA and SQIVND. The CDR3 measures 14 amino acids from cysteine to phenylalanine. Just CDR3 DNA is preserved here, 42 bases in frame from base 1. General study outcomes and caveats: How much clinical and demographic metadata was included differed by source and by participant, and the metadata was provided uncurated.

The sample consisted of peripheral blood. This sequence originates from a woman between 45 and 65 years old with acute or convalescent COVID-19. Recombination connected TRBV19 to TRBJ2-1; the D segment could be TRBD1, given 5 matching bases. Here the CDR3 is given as CATHGAGRYNEQFF. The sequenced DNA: TGTGCTACCCATGGGGCAGGCAGATACAATGAGCAGTTCTTC. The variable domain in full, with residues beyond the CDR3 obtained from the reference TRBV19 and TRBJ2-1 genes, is DGGITQSPKYLFRKEGQNVTLSCEQNLNHDAMYWYRQDPGQGLRLIYYSQIVNDFQKGDIAEGYSVSREKKESFPLTVTSAQKNPTAFYLCATHGAGRYNEQFFGPGTRLTVL.